The 26 T cell receptor beta chains reported below all come from one sample, sequenced in a study of T cell responses to AZD1222 COVID-19 vaccine. Generated by immunoSEQ multiplex PCR, the TCRdb table keeps only in-frame clones and is missing some. The repertoire holds around 65,000 clones, with roughly three quarters as singletons. Sequenced here: peripheral blood, sampled on day 0 of AZD1222 vaccination. These receptors were obtained from an adult in good health.

The chain joins TRBV5-5 to TRBJ2-3; D ambiguous. This CDR3 has 13 amino acids. Trimming removed 2 bases at V and 6 bases at J, with 10 bases between. Per germline, CDR1 SGHKS and CDR2 YYEKEE (reference sequence). The CDR3 bases are TGTGCCAGCAGCTTCGGGTTGGGGGATACGCAGTATTTT. Protein product: CASSFGLGDTQYF.

The chain couples TRBV27 to TRBJ2-7, with 11 bases lining up with TRBD1. Germline V gene data show CDR1 as MNHEY and CDR2 as SMNVEV (reference sequence). V shed 8 bases, J shed 3 bases, and the junction held 12 bases outside the gene matches. This CDR3 comprises 16 residues. Here the CDR3 DNA reads TGTGCCAGCGTTCCTTCGATGGGGACAGGGGGCTACGAGCAGTACTTC. Protein sequence: CASVPSMGTGGYEQYF.

The chain employs TRBV3-1 (or the pseudogene TRBV3-2) and TRBJ2-1, with a possible D match to TRBD1 (6 bases). Germline CDR1 is LGHDT and CDR2 is YNNKEL (reference sequence). The CDR3 spans 13 residues. With 1 base removed from V and 10 bases from J, the gap between germline ends came to 11 bases. CDR3 DNA: TGTGCCAGCAGCCAAGGGCACGGGACAGAGCAGTTCTTC. It yields the protein CASSQGHGTEQFF.

This clone was seen only a few times. V is TRBV7-8 and J is TRBJ1-6, with D unclear. This CDR3 is 14 amino acids long. Germline V lookup: CDR1 SGHVS, CDR2 FQNEAQ. Deletions cut 3 bases from V and 7 bases from J, with 10 bases between. CDR3 sequence (DNA): TGTGCCAGCAGCTTTGTAAAGGGCAATTCACCCCTCCACTTT. Protein product: CASSFVKGNSPLHF.

V and J are TRBV5-4 and TRBJ2-7; 10 bases line up with TRBD1. This CDR3 spans 15 amino acids. V shed 6 bases and J 2 bases; nucleotides not matched to a gene: 8. The germline gives CDR1 SGHNT, CDR2 YYREEE (reference sequence). Here the CDR3 reads CASTARDRGPYEQYF. DNA of the CDR3: TGTGCCAGCACCGCGAGGGACAGGGGCCCCTACGAGCAGTACTTC.

V usage is TRBV12-3 or TRBV12-4 and J usage is TRBJ2-2; 8 bases align to TRBD2. With V trimmed by 8 bases and J by 2 bases, 1 base remained unmatched. The CDR3 runs 13 residues. CDR3 coding DNA: TGTGCCAGCCGGGAGGGAAACACCGGGGAGCTGTTTTTT. Translating gives CASREGNTGELFF.

This clone was picked up one time. The chain recombines TRBV10-1 with TRBJ2-3; 9 positions agree with TRBD2. The CDR3 spans 13 residues. V shed 8 bases, J shed 6 bases, and the junction held 6 bases outside the gene matches. Per the germline V gene, CDR1 is WNHNN and CDR2 is SYGVQD (reference sequence). The CDR3 spells CASGSGGGDTQYF. As DNA, the CDR3 is TGCGCCAGCGGTAGCGGGGGAGGGGATACGCAGTATTTT.

The gene calls are TRBV7-2 and TRBJ2-7; D is perhaps TRBD1 (5 bases). Trimming stripped 8 bases from V and 2 bases from J, with 10 bases between. CDR3 length equals 12 residues. Per the germline V gene, CDR1 is SGHTA and CDR2 is FQGNSA. The CDR3 DNA reads TGTGCCAGCGTTGAAGGGGCCTACGAGCAGTACTTC. Its protein is CASVEGAYEQYF. The full variable domain, completed using reference TRBV7-2 and TRBJ2-7, is GAGVSQSPSNKVTEKGKDVELRCDPISGHTALYWYRQSLGQGLEFLIYFQGNSAPDKSGLPSDRFSAERTGGSVSTLTIQRTQQEDSAVYLCASVEGAYEQYFGPGTRLTVT.

Here the CDR3 reads CASSQSEVDTEAFF. Written as DNA, the CDR3 is TGTGCCAGCAGCCAAAGTGAGGTCGACACTGAAGCTTTCTTT. The chain is built from TRBV3-1 (or the pseudogene TRBV3-2) and TRBJ1-1, with D unclear. Germline CDR1 LGHDT, CDR2 YNNKEL (reference sequence). The CDR3 consists of 14 residues. V dropped 2 bases and J dropped 3 bases, with 10 bases sitting between them.

This clone was seen a few times. CDR3 sequence (DNA): TGCAGCGTTGTTCGTGGGGAGAGCACTGAAGCTTTCTTT. Translation: CSVVRGESTEAFF. This chain links TRBV29-1 with TRBJ1-1; D remains ambiguous. Germline CDR1 SQVTM, CDR2 ANQGSEA. The CDR3 has 13 amino acids. The V gene lost 4 bases and the J gene lost 4 bases, with 13 bases spanning the gap.

The chain employs TRBV30 and TRBJ1-6, with unresolved D. Trimming cost V 2 bases and J 5 bases, with 10 bases left between them. CDR3 size: 14 residues. CDR1 is GTSNPN and CDR2 is SVGIG in the germline V gene (reference sequence). The CDR3 DNA reads TGTGCCTGGAGTATAGGCCATGATAATTCACCCCTCCACTTT. Its translation: CAWSIGHDNSPLHF.

The gene calls are TRBV7-6 and TRBJ1-6; D is perhaps TRBD1 (5 bases). Germline CDR1 SGHVS, CDR2 FNYEAQ. Trimming took 0 bases from V and 8 from J, leaving 11 bases between them. There are 15 residues in the CDR3. The chain's CDR3 is CASSLAQRGDSPLHF. As DNA, the CDR3 is TGTGCCAGCAGCTTAGCTCAGAGGGGTGATTCACCCCTCCACTTT.

V is TRBV18 and J is TRBJ2-2; 9 bases match TRBD1. Trimming at V came to 2 bases and at J to 0 bases, leaving 4 bases not matched to a gene. There are 17 residues in the CDR3. Germline V gives CDR1 KGHSH, CDR2 LQKENI. CDR3 region: CASSPFRTGANTGELFF. The CDR3 bases are TGTGCCAGCTCACCATTTCGGACAGGGGCGAACACCGGGGAGCTGTTTTTT. Full variable domain (rest looked up from reference TRBV18 and TRBJ2-2): NAGVMQNPRHLVRRRGQEARLRCSPMKGHSHVYWYRQLPEEGLKFMVYLQKENIIDESGMPKERFSAEFPKEGPSILRIQQVVRGDSAAYFCASSPFRTGANTGELFFGEGSRLTVL.

V and J are TRBV4-3 and TRBJ1-5; D is ambiguous. Germline V gene data show CDR1 as LGHNA and CDR2 as YSLEER. There are 13 residues in the CDR3. Trimming left V 3 bases short and J 5 bases short, with 8 bases between. The CDR3 DNA follows: TGCGCCAGCAGCCAGGCAGCCCATCAGCCCCAGCATTTT. As protein: CASSQAAHQPQHF.

The chain links TRBV12-3 or TRBV12-4 to TRBJ1-1; a weak D match, TRBD1 (5 bases). The length of the CDR3 is 13 residues. Trimming took off 6 bases at V and 10 bases at J, with 18 bases between the two ends. The CDR3 is CASRRRDLGGAFF. The CDR3 coding sequence is TGTGCCAGCAGGCGCCGGGACCTTGGAGGAGCTTTCTTT.

This rearrangement joins TRBV4-1 to TRBJ1-5, with a possible D match to TRBD1 (5 bases). V lost 1 base to trimming and J lost 0 bases, with 10 bases between them. The CDR3 is 16 amino acids. Germline V gene lookup returns CDR1 MGHRA and CDR2 YSYEKL. The CDR3 is CASSQGGTHSNQPQHF. As DNA, the CDR3 is TGCGCCAGCAGCCAAGGGGGCACACATAGCAATCAGCCCCAGCATTTT.

This rearrangement joins TRBV5-1 to TRBJ1-2; D is perhaps TRBD1 (6 bases). CDR1 and CDR2 (germline): SGHRS, YFSETQ. The CDR3 covers 14 residues. Between the trimmed V and J ends, which lost 0 bases and 6 bases, there was a span of 12 bases. This CDR3 reads CASSLGQDTHGYTF. CDR3 nucleotides: TGCGCCAGCAGCTTGGGACAGGACACACATGGCTACACCTTC.

V usage is TRBV6-5 and J usage is TRBJ1-6, with D uncertain. CDR1 and CDR2 (germline): MNHEY, SVGAGI. CDR3 length equals 15 residues. Trimming pared 0 bases from V and 6 bases from J, leaving 9 bases between. CDR3 coding DNA: TGTGCCAGCAGTTACTCGTTGATGTCTAATTCACCCCTCCACTTT. This gives the protein CASSYSLMSNSPLHF.

The V and J genes are TRBV19 and TRBJ1-4; the match to TRBD1 covers 7 bases. CDR3 length: 15 amino acids. V lost 9 bases and J lost 5; bases outside the gene matches: 12. Germline CDR1 is LNHDA and CDR2 is SQIVND (reference sequence). CDR3 bases: TGTGCCAGCCAGGTCGGGGACAGACGAAATGAAAAACTGTTTTTT. Protein: CASQVGDRRNEKLFF.

The chain is built from TRBV6-6 and TRBJ2-7, with D perhaps TRBD1 (6 bases). The germline V gene has CDR1 MNHNY and CDR2 SVGAGI (reference sequence). This CDR3 has 11 amino acids. Trimming cost V 8 bases and J 4 bases, with 9 bases left between them. CDR3 residues: CASQDRYEQYF. CDR3 coding DNA: TGTGCCAGCCAGGACAGATACGAGCAGTACTTC.

This clone has only one observation. The CDR3 region is CASSIRGTYEQYF. The CDR3 nucleotides are TGTGCCAGTAGTATCCGCGGCACCTACGAGCAGTACTTC. This chain uses TRBV19 with TRBJ2-7; D is unclear. Germline V gives CDR1 LNHDA, CDR2 SQIVND (reference sequence). CDR3 length: 13 amino acids. V gave up 3 bases and J gave up 2 bases, with 8 bases separating them.

The chain couples TRBV7-8 to TRBJ1-5; TRBD1 aligns across 8 bases. CDR1 SGHVS and CDR2 FQNEAQ come from the germline V gene. Trimming cost V 5 bases and J 5 bases; bases outside gene matches: 14. The CDR3 runs 17 residues. The CDR3 region is CASSPRGQGAGDQPQHF. The CDR3 nucleotides read TGTGCCAGCAGCCCTAGGGGTCAGGGGGCCGGAGATCAGCCCCAGCATTTT.

The gene calls are TRBV5-1 and TRBJ2-7; D is possibly TRBD2 (6 bases). Trimming took 4 bases from V and 3 from J, leaving 17 bases between them. Germline values: CDR1 SGHRS, CDR2 YFSETQ. CDR3 size: 15 residues. CDR3 sequence reads: CASSLAGHWGYEQYF. In DNA, the CDR3 is TGCGCCAGCAGCCTCGCGGGGCATTGGGGCTACGAGCAGTACTTC.

This clone was detected only once. V and J are TRBV20-1 and TRBJ1-1; D is uncertain. The germline V and J ends were trimmed by 3 bases and 6 bases, with 17 bases remaining between them. From germline, CDR1 is DFQATT and CDR2 SNEGSKA (reference sequence). This CDR3 is built from 14 residues. CDR3 region: CSASQPSLRAEAFF. For the CDR3, the DNA is TGCAGTGCTAGTCAGCCCAGCCTCCGCGCTGAAGCTTTCTTT.

The chain uses TRBV18 and TRBJ1-1; D possibly corresponds to TRBD1 (6 bases). V lost 5 bases, J lost 4 bases, and 17 bases lay in between. CDR1 and CDR2 from the germline V gene are KGHSH and LQKENI. The CDR3 runs 15 residues. CDR3 residues: CASSSLQGTGTEAFF. The CDR3 nucleotides are TGTGCCAGCTCATCGCTACAGGGCACTGGCACTGAAGCTTTCTTT. Full variable domain (rest looked up from reference TRBV18 and TRBJ1-1): NAGVMQNPRHLVRRRGQEARLRCSPMKGHSHVYWYRQLPEEGLKFMVYLQKENIIDESGMPKERFSAEFPKEGPSILRIQQVVRGDSAAYFCASSSLQGTGTEAFFGQGTRLTVV.

The chain uses TRBV19 and TRBJ1-1; D call uncertain. The V gene lost 5 bases and the J gene lost 1 base, with 14 bases spanning the gap. This CDR3 is built from 15 residues. Germline-derived CDR1 and CDR2 are LNHDA and SQIVND (reference sequence). This CDR3 is CASSFNSAGNTEAFF. CDR3 coding DNA: TGTGCCAGTAGTTTCAATTCGGCGGGGAACACTGAAGCTTTCTTT.